These T cell receptor beta chains were read from a single sample in a study of OX40 agonist ivuxolimab in advanced cancers. The repertoire was sequenced with immunoSEQ multiplex PCR; TCRdb's copy has only in-frame clones and lacks some. The sample consists of roughly 69,000 clones, 91% of them appearing once. The sample was CD4+ or CD8+ T cells sorted from blood, taken in a trial of the OX40 agonist ivuxolimab. These receptors were obtained from an adult with an advanced solid tumor such as melanoma, head and neck, liver or kidney cancer. The conserved cysteine and the conserved F or W are not part of the CDR3 here. The listing skips clone size in some rows; elsewhere it reads once, few, many or a size class.

TRBJ1-1 | TRBV6-6 | - | ASSYRGVNTEAF
TRBJ2-1 | TRBV9 | once | ASSVVLAGVYNEQF
TRBJ2-2 | TRBV18 | - | ASSRREDTGELF
TRBJ1-2 | TRBV9 | - | ASSVARGVMVEAWGYT
TRBJ2-1 | TRBV2 | few | ASSPGTSPYNEQF
TRBJ2-7 | TRBV5-1 | - | ASSLVARVGYEQY
TRBJ1-2 | TRBV6-4 | - | ASSGQYGYT
TRBJ1-4 | TRBV4-1 | - | ASSQAPTNEKLF
TRBJ2-1 | TRBV5-5 | - | ASSLELFNEQF
TRBJ2-1 | TRBV27 | - | ASSLSPGLRGNEQF
TRBJ2-5 | TRBV6-6 | few | ASNYGPGETQY
TRBJ2-5 | TRBV7-8 | - | ASSLVDRGRETQY
TRBJ2-3 | TRBV2 | - | ASRPGHSTDTQY
TRBJ2-2 | TRBV18 | - | ASSLNSLAGYTGELF
TRBJ1-2 | TRBV7-9 | - | ASSLGTGADYGYT
TRBJ2-6 | TRBV4-1 | - | ASSSPGANVLT
TRBJ2-2 | TRBV7-2 | - | ASSLISGGELF
TRBJ1-1 | TRBV30 | - | AWKTGGAPMNTEAF
TRBJ2-7 | TRBV11-2 | - | ASSAPRGYEQY
TRBJ1-4 | TRBV5-1 | - | ASREIPGGEKLF
TRBJ2-7 | TRBV20-1 | - | SARGEVEQY
TRBJ1-1 | TRBV7-9 | - | ASSLAGRLNTEAF
TRBJ1-1 | TRBV5-1 | - | ASIDPGLNTEAF
TRBJ1-4 | TRBV6-6 | - | ASSYTGSNEKLF
TRBJ1-1 | TRBV5-1 | - | ASSSRTNTEAF
TRBJ1-6 | TRBV6-5 | few | ASSYSITSNSPLH
TRBJ1-3 | TRBV29-1 | - | SAQTGAVENTIY
TRBJ2-5 | TRBV30 | - | AWSPKETQY
TRBJ1-1 | TRBV19 | few | ASTLGVRQTEAF